This T cell receptor beta chain was obtained from a study of Graves' ophthalmopathy and Graves' hyperthyroidism. Whole-study results and caveats: A 13-signature model separated ophthalmopathy from stable hyperthyroidism, roughly 86% sensitivity, around 78% specificity.

CDR3 size: 15 residues. Germline V CDR1 and CDR2: DFQATT, SNEGSKA (reference sequence). Trimming stripped 2 bases from V and 5 bases from J, with 18 bases between. Amplified TCR beta CDR3 regions were obtained using RNA transcripts as template. First-round RT-PCR used HTBI primers; second-round multiplex PCR followed. TCRdb used MiXCR to reprocess the multiplex PCR reads, holding one entry per CDR3 protein. The table has 1 million to 1.3 million distinct CDR3 sequences, about 35% seen once. This clonotype was seen at least ten times. The target antigen is unknown. The source of this sequence is an adult man with Graves' hyperthyroidism. The sequenced material came from peripheral blood or thyroid tissue (not recorded which). V usage is TRBV20-1 and J usage is TRBJ2-5; D remains unclear. The CDR3 DNA is TGCAGTGCTAGACGACGGTCACGGATTATGGAGACCCAGTACTTC. Protein: CSARRRSRIMETQYF.